The TCR beta chain under discussion was sequenced for a study of T cell responses to AZD1222 COVID-19 vaccine. Study-level findings and limits: A rise in Spike-specific TCR breadth and depth followed two AZD1222 doses. Among spike-specific TCRs, nearly half reportedly target unmutated variant regions. Repertoires were collected only later (after the peak T cell response had occurred). Only 5 to 7 AZD1222 recipients tested seropositive at baseline.

Clones were read by immunoSEQ multiplex PCR, and TCRdb kept only the in-frame ones, dropping some. The data show roughly 150,000 clones, about 91% seen once. The V gene's germline CDR1 is SGDLS and CDR2 YYNGEE. J gave up 4 bases and V 3 bases, and 8 bases lay outside the gene matches. The CDR3 covers 17 residues. Regarding this clone: Its antigen remains unknown.

The source of this sequence is an adult who received the AZD1222 COVID-19 vaccine. The gene calls are TRBV9 and TRBJ2-2; TRBD2 aligns across 11 bases. The source material was peripheral blood, sampled 28 days after the second AZD1222 dose. This chain's CDR3 is CASSGLTSGARTGELFF. The CDR3, as DNA: TGTGCCAGCAGCGGGCTGACTAGCGGGGCCCGCACCGGGGAGCTGTTTTTT.